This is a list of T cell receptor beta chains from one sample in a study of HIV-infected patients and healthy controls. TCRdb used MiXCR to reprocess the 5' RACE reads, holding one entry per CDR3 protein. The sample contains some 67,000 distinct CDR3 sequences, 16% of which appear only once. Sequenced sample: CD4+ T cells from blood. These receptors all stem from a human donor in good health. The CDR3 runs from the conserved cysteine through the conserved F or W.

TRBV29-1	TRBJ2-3	CSDTSGRGTDTQYF
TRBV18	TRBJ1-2	CASSPDLDYGYTF
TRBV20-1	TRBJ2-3	CSAGIGITDTQYF
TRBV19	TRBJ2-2	CASTKRGGGSLNTGELFF
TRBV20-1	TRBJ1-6	CSARDSGNSPLHF
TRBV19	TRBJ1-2	CASAPGQGARGYTF
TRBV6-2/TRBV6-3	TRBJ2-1	CASRRLAGGGVDEQFF
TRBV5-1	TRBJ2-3	CASSPSTGSTDTQYF
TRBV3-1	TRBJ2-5	CASTPPGGRETQYF
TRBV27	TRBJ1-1	CASSSKNTEAFF
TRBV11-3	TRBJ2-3	CASRSSEKNTDTQYF
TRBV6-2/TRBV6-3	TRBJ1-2	CASSDDRAHTF
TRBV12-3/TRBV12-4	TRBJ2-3	CASSLRQYRTDTQYF
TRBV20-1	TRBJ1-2	CSAGGGAQGYTF
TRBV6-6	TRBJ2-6	CASSYSAGSNVLTF